The present TCR beta chain was sequenced within a study of T-cell reconstitution after alpha-beta-depleted transplantation in children. This clonotype was counted ten times or more. The TCRbeta library was prepared with unique molecular identifiers. One entry per CDR3 protein results from TCRdb running MiXCR on the PCR reads. This sample has about 590,000 distinct CDR3 sequences, with roughly 13% found just once. CDR1 and CDR2 (germline): DFQATT, SNEGSKA (reference sequence). The ends were cut back, 0 bases at V and 2 bases at J, with 17 bases in the middle. This CDR3 is built from 17 residues. This TCR came from a male patient younger than 18 who had a stem cell transplant for acute myeloid leukemia, so the T cells may come from the graft donor. Sequenced here: PBMCs, mostly from graft donor cells, sampled 360 days after TCRalphabeta/CD19-depleted stem cell transplant. This chain connects TRBV20-1 to TRBJ2-4, with D possibly matching TRBD1 (6 bases). The CDR3 loop is CSARDRQQGSSKNIQYF. The CDR3 DNA follows: TGCAGTGCTAGAGATAGGCAACAGGGTTCTTCCAAAAACATTCAGTACTTC.